The clone carrying this TCR beta chain has a handful of counts. Its antigen is not known. This sample is drawn from a study of T cell repertoires in cytomegalovirus infection. TCRdb reprocessed the reads with MiXCR, giving one entry per CDR3 protein. The sample shows about 320,000 distinct CDR3 sequences, 9% to 9.5% of them seen only once. Trimming pared 5 bases from V and 8 bases from J, leaving 15 bases between. CDR1 and CDR2 (germline): MNHEY, SVGEGT. The CDR3 consists of 13 residues. The study's findings and limits: HLA-C-restricted, CMV-specific TCR beta clonotypes were dominant ex vivo.

The sequenced sample was PBMCs. The chain combines TRBV6-2 or TRBV6-3 with TRBJ1-2, with a weak D call TRBD1 (5 bases). The receptor was isolated from a human donor in good health (CMV status not recorded). Some clones in this sample may be carry-over from other donors' samples. The DNA for the CDR3 is TGTGCCAGCAGTCAATCAGGGATTTTCGGCTACACCTTC. Translating gives CASSQSGIFGYTF.